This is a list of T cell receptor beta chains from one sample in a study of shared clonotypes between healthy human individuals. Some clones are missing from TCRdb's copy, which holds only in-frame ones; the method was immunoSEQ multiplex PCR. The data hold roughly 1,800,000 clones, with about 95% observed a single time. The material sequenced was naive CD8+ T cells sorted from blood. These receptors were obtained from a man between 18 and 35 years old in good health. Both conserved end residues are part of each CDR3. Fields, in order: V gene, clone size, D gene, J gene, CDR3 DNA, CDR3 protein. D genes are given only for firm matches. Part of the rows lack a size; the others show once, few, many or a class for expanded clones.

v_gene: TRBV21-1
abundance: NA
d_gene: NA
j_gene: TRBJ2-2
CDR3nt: TGTGCCAGCAGCAACTCGGTGACCGGGGAGCTGTTTTTT
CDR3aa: CASSNSVTGELFF

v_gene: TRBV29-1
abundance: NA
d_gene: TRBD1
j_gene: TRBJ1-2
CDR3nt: TGCAGCGTTGAAGACCCGGACAGGGAATACTATGGCTACACCTTC
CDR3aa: CSVEDPDREYYGYTF

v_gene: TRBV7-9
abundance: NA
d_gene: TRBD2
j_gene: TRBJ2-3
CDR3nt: TGTGCCAGCAGCCTTGGCTTGCTAGCGGACGATACGCAGTATTTT
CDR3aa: CASSLGLLADDTQYF

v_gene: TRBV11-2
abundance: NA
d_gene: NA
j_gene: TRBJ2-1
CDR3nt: TGTGCCAGCAGCTCAGACAGGAATGAGCAGTTCTTC
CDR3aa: CASSSDRNEQFF

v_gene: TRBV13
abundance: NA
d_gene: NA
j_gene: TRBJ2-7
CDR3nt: TGTGCCAGCAGTGAAGGGGCCCTAGGCCCTTACGAGCAGTACTTC
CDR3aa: CASSEGALGPYEQYF

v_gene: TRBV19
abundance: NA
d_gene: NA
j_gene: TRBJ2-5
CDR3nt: TGTGCCAGTAGTACCTCCGGGACCGCGGAGACCCAGTACTTC
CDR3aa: CASSTSGTAETQYF

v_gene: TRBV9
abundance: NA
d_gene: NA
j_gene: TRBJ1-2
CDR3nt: TGTGCCAGCAGCGTAAGGACAGCTAACTATGGCTACACCTTC
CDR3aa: CASSVRTANYGYTF

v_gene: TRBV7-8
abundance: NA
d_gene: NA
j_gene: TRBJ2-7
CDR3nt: TGTGCCAGCAGCTTAGAGGTGTCCGCCTACGAGCAGTACTTC
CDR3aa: CASSLEVSAYEQYF

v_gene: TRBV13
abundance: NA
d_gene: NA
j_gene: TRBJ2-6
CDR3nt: TGTGCCAGCAGCCAAAGGGGGTCCGGGGCCAACGTCCTGACTTTC
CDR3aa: CASSQRGSGANVLTF

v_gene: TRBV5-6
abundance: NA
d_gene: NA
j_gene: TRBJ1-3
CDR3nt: TGTGCCAGCAGCCCCCAGGGGTCTGGAAACACCATATATTTT
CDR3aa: CASSPQGSGNTIYF

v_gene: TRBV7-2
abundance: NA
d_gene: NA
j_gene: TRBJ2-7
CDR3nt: TGTGCCAGCAGCTGGGGCGGGGTGAACTACGAGCAGTACTTC
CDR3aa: CASSWGGVNYEQYF

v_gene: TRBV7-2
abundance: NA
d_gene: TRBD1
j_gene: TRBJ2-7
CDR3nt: TGTGCCAGCAGCTACGGGACAGCCTACGAGCAGTACTTC
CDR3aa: CASSYGTAYEQYF

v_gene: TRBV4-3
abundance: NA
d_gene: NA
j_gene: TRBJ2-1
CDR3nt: TGCGCCAGCAGCCAGGAAGGCTGGAATGAGCAGTTCTTC
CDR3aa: CASSQEGWNEQFF

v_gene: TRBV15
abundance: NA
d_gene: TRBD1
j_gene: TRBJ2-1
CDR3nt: TGTGCCACCAGTAGGGACAGCCCCGATGAGCAGTTCTTC
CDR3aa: CATSRDSPDEQFF

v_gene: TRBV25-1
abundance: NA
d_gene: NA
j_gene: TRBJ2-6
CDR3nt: TGTGCCAGCAGTGAACACCTTGCAGTCTACGGGGCCAACGTCCTGACTTTC
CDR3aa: CASSEHLAVYGANVLTF

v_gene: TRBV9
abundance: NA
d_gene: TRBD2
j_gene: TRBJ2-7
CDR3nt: TGTGCCAGCGGAGAGAGCCTTAGCGGGGAGACGGGCGAGCAGTACTTC
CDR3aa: CASGESLSGETGEQYF

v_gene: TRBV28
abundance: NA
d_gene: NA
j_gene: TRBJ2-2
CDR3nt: TGTGCCAGCAGTTCATATCGTGGGGGGACGAACACCGGGGAGCTGTTTTTT
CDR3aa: CASSSYRGGTNTGELFF

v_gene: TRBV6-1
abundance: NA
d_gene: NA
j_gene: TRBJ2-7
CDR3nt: TGTGCCAGCAGTGATCCGGGGGCCATGTTCGAGCAGTACTTC
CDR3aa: CASSDPGAMFEQYF

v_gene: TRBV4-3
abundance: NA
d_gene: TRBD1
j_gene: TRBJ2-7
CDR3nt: TGCGCCAGCAGCCAAGATAGGGGGCAGTCCTACGAGCAGTACTTC
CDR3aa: CASSQDRGQSYEQYF

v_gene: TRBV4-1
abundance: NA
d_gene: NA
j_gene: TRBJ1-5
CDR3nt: TGCGCCAGCAGCCAAGATTCAGGGAGGGCTCAGCCCCAGCATTTT
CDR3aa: CASSQDSGRAQPQHF

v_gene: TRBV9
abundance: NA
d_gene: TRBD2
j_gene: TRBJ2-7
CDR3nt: TGTGCCAGCAGCGTAGAGGGTAGCGGGAAATACGAGCAGTACTTC
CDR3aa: CASSVEGSGKYEQYF

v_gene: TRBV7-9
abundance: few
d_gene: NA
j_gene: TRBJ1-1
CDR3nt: TGTGCCAGCAGCTCTACAGGGCTGGCCACTGAAGCTTTCTTT
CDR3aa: CASSSTGLATEAFF

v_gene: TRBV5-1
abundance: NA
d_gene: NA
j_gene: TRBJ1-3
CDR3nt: TGCGCCAGCAGCTTGGAGATTCAGGGGTTCTCTGGAAACACCATATATTTT
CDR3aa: CASSLEIQGFSGNTIYF

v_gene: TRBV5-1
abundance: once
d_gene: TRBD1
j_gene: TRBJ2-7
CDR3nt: TGCGCCAGCAGCTGGGAGGGACAGGGGGCTGAAGAGCAGTACTTC
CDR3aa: CASSWEGQGAEEQYF

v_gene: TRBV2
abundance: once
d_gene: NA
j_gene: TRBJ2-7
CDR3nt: TGTGCCAGCAGTGATACACCCTTCCCCTACGAGCAGTACTTC
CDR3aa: CASSDTPFPYEQYF

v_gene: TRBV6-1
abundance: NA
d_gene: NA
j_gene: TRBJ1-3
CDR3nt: TGTGCCAGCAGTGAAATGGGGAGGGAATCTGGAAACACCATATATTTT
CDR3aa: CASSEMGRESGNTIYF

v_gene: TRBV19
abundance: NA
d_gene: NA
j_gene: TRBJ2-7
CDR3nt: TGTGCCAGTAGTATAGATCTTGAGGTGGAGCAGTACTTC
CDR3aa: CASSIDLEVEQYF

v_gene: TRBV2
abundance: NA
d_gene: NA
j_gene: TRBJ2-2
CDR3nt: TGTGCCAGCAGCGTATCGACAGATATCACCGGGGAGCTGTTTTTT
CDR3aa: CASSVSTDITGELFF

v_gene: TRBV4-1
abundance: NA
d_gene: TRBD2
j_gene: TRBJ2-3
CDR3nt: TGCGCCAGCAGCCAAGCGGCGGGGGTTTCACCCACAGATACGCAGTATTTT
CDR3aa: CASSQAAGVSPTDTQYF

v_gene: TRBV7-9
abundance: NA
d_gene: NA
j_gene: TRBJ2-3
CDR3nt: TGTGCCAGCAGCTTCCACATCCCTCCCACAGATACGCAGTATTTT
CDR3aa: CASSFHIPPTDTQYF

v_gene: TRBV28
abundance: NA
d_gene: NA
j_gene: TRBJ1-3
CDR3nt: TGTGCCAGCAGTCCCCTCCGGGAAACTGGAAACACCATATATTTT
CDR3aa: CASSPLRETGNTIYF

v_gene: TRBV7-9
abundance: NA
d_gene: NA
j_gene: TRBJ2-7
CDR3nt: TGTGCCAGCAGCTTAGCGCTCAATGCCCTCTCCTACGAGCAGTACTTC
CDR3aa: CASSLALNALSYEQYF

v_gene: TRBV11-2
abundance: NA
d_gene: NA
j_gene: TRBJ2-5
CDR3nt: TGTGCCAGCAGTTGGTGGGGGCGAGAGACCCAGTACTTC
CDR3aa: CASSWWGRETQYF

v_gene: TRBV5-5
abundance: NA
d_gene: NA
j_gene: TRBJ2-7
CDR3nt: TGTGCCAGCAGCTTGTTCCTCGGTTACTCCTACGAGCAGTACTTC
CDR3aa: CASSLFLGYSYEQYF

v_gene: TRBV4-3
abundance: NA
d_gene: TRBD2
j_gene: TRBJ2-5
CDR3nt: TGCGCCAGCAGCCAAGATCTCGGGCGGGGGGAGACCCAGTACTTC
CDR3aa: CASSQDLGRGETQYF

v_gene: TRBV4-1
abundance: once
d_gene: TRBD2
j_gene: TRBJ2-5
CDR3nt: TGCGCCAGCAGCCAAGTGGGACAGCCGGGACTAGCTTTCCAAGAGACCCAGTACTTC
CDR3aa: CASSQVGQPGLAFQETQYF

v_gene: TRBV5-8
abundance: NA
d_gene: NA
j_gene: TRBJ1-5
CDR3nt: TGTGCCAGCAGCTTGGACAGGGCAGGGTATGGCAATCAGCCCCAGCATTTT
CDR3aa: CASSLDRAGYGNQPQHF

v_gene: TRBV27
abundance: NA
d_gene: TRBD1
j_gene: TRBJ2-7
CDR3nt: TGTGCCAGCAGCGGGACAGGGAACTACGAGCAGTACTTC
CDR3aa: CASSGTGNYEQYF

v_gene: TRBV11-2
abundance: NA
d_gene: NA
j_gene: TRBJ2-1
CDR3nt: TGTGCCAGCAGCGGAGGGGTAGGGCTCGCCTACAATGAGCAGTTCTTC
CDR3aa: CASSGGVGLAYNEQFF

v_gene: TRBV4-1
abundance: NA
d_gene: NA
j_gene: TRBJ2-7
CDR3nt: TGCGCCAGCAGCCAAGATGTTCGTAGCCACGAGCAGTACTTC
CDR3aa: CASSQDVRSHEQYF